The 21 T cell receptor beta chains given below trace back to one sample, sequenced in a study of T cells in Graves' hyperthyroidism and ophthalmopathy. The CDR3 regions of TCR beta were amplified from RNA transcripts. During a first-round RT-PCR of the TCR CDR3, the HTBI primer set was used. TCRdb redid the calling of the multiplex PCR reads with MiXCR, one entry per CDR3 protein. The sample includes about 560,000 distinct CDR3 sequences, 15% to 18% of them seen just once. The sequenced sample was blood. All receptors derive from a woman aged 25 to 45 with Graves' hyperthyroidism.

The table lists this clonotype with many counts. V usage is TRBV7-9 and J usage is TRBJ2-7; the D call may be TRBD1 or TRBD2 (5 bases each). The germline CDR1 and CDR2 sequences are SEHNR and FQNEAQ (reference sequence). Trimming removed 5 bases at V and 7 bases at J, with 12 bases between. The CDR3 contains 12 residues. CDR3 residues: CASSLDWGEQYF. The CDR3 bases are TGTGCCAGCAGCCTCGACTGGGGGGAGCAGTACTTC. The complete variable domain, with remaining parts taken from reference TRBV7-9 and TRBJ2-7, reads DTGVSQNPRHKITKRGQNVTFRCDPISEHNRLYWYRQTLGQGPEFLTYFQNEAQLEKSRLLSDRFSAERPKGSFSTLEIQRTEQGDSAMYLCASSLDWGEQYFGPGTRLTVT.

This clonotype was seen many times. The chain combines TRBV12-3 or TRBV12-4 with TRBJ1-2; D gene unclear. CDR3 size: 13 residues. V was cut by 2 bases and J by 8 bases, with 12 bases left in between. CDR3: CASSLSVLGGYTF. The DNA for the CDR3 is TGTGCCAGCAGTTTATCTGTACTGGGGGGCTACACCTTC.

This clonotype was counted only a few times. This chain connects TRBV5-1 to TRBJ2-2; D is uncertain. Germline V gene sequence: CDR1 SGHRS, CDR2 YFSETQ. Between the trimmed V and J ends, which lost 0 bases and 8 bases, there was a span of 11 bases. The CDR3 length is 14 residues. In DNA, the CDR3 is TGCGCCAGCAGCTTGGACAAGTTTAGGGGGGAGCTGTTTTTT. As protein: CASSLDKFRGELFF.

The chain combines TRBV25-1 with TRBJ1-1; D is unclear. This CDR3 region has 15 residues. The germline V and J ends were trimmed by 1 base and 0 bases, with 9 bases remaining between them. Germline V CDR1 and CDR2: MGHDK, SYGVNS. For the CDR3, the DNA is TGTGCCAGCAGTGAATCCCTCGCCCTGAACACTGAAGCTTTCTTT. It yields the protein CASSESLALNTEAFF.

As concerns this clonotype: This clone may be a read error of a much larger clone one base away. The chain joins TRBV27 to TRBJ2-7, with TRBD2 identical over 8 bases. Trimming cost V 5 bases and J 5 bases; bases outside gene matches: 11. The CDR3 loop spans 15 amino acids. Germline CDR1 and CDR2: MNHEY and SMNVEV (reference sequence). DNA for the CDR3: TGTGCCAGCAGTGCCGGGGGGGGGGTGAACAACGAGCAGTACTTC. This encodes CASSAGGGVNNEQYF.

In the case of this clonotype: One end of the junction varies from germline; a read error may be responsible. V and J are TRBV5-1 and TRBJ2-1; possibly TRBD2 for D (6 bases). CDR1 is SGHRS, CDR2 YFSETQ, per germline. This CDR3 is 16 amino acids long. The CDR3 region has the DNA TGCGCCAGCGGCTTGGTTATCGGGAGCTCCTACAATGAGCAGTTCTTC. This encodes CASGLVIGSSYNEQFF.

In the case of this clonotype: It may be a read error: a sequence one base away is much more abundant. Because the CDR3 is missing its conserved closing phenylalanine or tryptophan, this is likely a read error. In DNA form, the CDR3 reads TGTGCCACCAGTGATTCCGGGACAGGGGAGGACACTGAAGCTTTCCTT. This codes for CATSDSGTGEDTEAFL. This chain connects TRBV24-1 to TRBJ1-1; 10 bases align to TRBD1. Germline loops: CDR1 KGHDR, CDR2 SFDVKD. Trimming cost V 2 bases and J 3 bases; bases outside gene matches: 5. This CDR3 spans 16 amino acids.

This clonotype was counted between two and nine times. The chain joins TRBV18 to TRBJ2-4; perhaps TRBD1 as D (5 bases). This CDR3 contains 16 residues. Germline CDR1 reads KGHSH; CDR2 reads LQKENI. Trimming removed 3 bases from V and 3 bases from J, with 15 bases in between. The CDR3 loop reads CASSPYGREVKNIQYF. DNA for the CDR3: TGTGCCAGCTCACCGTACGGCAGGGAAGTCAAAAACATTCAGTACTTC.

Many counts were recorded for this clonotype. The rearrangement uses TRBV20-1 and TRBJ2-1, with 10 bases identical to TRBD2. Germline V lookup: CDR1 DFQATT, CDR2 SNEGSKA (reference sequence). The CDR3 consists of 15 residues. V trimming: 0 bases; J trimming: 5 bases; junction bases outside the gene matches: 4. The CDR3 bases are TGCAGTGCTAGAGATGTAGCGGGAGGACACAATGAGCAGTTCTTC. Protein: CSARDVAGGHNEQFF.

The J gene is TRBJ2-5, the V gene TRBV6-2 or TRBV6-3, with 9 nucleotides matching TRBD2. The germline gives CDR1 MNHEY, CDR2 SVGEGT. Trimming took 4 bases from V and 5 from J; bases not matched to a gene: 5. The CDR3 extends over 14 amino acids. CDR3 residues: CASSSSGIGETQYF. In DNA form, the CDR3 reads TGTGCCAGCAGTTCTAGCGGGATTGGTGAGACCCAGTACTTC.

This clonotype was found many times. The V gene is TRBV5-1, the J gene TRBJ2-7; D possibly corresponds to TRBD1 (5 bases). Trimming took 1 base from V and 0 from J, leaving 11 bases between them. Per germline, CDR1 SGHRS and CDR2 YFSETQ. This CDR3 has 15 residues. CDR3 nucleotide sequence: TGCGCCAGCAGCTTGTCTTTAGGACACTCCTACGAGCAGTACTTC. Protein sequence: CASSLSLGHSYEQYF.

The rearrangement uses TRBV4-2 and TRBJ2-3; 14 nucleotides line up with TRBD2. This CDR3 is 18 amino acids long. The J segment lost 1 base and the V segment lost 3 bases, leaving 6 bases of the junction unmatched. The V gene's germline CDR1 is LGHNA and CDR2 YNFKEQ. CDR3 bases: TGTGCCAGCAGCCAGGATCTGACTAGCGGGAGGGGCACAGATACGCAGTATTTT. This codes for CASSQDLTSGRGTDTQYF.

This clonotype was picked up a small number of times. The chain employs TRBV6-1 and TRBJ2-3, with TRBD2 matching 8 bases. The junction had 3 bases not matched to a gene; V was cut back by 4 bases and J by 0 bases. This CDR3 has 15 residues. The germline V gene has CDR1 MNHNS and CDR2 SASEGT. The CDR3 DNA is TGTGCCAGCAGTGGGATAGCGGGAAGCACAGATACGCAGTATTTT. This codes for CASSGIAGSTDTQYF.

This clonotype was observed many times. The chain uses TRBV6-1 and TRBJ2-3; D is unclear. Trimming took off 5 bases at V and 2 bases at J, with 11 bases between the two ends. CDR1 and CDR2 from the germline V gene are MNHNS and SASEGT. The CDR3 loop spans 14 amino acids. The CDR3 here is CASSYTRFTDTQYF. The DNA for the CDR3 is TGTGCCAGCAGTTACACCAGGTTCACAGATACGCAGTATTTT.

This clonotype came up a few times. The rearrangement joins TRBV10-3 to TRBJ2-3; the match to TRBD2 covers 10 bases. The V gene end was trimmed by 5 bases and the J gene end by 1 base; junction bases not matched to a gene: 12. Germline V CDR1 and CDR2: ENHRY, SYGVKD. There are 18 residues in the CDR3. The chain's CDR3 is CAISLRKTGTSGTDTQYF. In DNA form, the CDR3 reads TGTGCCATCAGTCTGCGGAAGACCGGGACTAGCGGCACAGATACGCAGTATTTT.

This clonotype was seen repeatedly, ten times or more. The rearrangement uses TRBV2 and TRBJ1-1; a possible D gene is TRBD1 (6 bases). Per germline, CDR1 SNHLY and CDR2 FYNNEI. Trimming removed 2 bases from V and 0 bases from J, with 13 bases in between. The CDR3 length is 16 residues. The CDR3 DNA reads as TGTGCCAGCAGTGAATTTTTTCAGGGGTTGAACACTGAAGCTTTCTTT. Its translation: CASSEFFQGLNTEAFF.

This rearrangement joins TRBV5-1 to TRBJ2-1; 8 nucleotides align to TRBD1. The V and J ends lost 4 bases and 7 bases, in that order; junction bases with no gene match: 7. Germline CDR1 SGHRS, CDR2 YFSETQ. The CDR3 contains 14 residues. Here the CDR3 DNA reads TGCGCCAGCAGCGCTACAGGGGGTTCAAATGAGCAGTTCTTC. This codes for CASSATGGSNEQFF.

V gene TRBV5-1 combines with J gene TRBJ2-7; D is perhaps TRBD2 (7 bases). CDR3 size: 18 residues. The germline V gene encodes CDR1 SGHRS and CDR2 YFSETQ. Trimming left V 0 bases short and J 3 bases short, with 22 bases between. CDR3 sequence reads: CASSLAGTSGGANYEQYF. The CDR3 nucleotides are TGCGCCAGCAGCTTGGCGGGAACCTCTGGGGGGGCCAACTACGAGCAGTACTTC.

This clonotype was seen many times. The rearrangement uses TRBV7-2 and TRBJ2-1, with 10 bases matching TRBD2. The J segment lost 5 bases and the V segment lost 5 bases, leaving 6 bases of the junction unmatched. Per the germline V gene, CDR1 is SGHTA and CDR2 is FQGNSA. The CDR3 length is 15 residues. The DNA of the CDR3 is TGTGCCAGCAGCGCCGGGACTAGCGATAACAATGAGCAGTTCTTC. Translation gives CASSAGTSDNNEQFF.

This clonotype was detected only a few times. As DNA, the CDR3 is TGTGCCATCAGTACCCCGGACAGGGATCCCTACGAGCAGTACTTC. Translating it yields CAISTPDRDPYEQYF. The chain couples TRBV10-3 to TRBJ2-7; 8 positions agree with TRBD1. The CDR3 loop spans 15 amino acids. The ends lost 5 bases at V and 2 bases at J; junction bases unmatched: 8. Germline V lookup: CDR1 ENHRY, CDR2 SYGVKD.

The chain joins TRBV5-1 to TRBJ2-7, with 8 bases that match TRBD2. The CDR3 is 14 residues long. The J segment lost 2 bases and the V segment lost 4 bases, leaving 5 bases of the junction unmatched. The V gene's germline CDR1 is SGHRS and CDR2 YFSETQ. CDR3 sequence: CASSPGGFPYEQYF. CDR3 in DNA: TGCGCCAGCAGCCCGGGAGGGTTCCCCTACGAGCAGTACTTC.